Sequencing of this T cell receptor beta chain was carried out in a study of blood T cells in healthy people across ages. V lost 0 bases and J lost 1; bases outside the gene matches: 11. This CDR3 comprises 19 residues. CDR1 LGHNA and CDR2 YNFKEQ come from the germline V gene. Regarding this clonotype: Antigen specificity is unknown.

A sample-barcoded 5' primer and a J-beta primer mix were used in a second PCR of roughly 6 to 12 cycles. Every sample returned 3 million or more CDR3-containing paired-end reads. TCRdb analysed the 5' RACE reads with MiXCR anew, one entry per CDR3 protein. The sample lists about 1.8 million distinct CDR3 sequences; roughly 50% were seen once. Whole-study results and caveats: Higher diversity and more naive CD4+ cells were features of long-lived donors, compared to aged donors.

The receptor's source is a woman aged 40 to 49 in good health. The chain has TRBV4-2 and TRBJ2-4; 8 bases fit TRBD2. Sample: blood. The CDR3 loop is CASSQDRYRGGDAKNIQYF. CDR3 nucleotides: TGTGCCAGCAGCCAAGACCGATATCGGGGGGGCGACGCCAAAAACATTCAGTACTTC.